The sequence of this TCR beta chain was determined in a study of low-dose radiotherapy and immunotherapy resistance in tumors. On the study more broadly: Each fraction for Cohort 1 was 0.5 Gy, given every 2 weeks, and the total came to 6.5 Gy. A dose of 300 mg of oral aspirin was taken by patients daily for four cycles from cycle 1 day 1. 1 Gy per fraction was delivered to Cohort 2 every two weeks, for 13 Gy total over 26 weeks.

The CDR3 has 13 amino acids. The V end lost 6 bases, the J end lost 3 bases, and 8 bases lay between the germline ends. Germline CDR1 and CDR2: MNHEY and SMNVEV (reference sequence). The time point was: after trial treatment. Sample treatment: LDRT plus nivolumab, ipilimumab, low-dose cyclophosphamide and aspirin (RACIN trial). Treatment combined nivolumab, ipilimumab, aspirin, low-dose cyclophosphamide and low-dose radiotherapy in a dose-escalation trial. Both TCRalpha and TCRbeta chains were reverse transcribed with V-gene-specific primers. A constant-region primer paired with the V-primer adapter amplified TCRs over around 18 PCR cycles. TCRdb independently ran MiXCR on the reads; one entry per CDR3 protein. The table includes tens of thousands of distinct CDR3 sequences, 20% to 25% detected once.

Sequenced here: PBMCs, sampled after low-dose radiotherapy plus immunotherapy. The chain links TRBV27 to TRBJ2-2, with D uncertain. The clonotype was recovered from a female donor with ovarian cancer. The CDR3 DNA is TGTGCCAGCAGGATGGCTTACACCGGGGAGCTGTTTTTT. Translated, it gives CASRMAYTGELFF.